The sequence of this T cell receptor (beta chain) was determined in a study of T-cell memory formation after mild COVID-19. In this sample, this clonotype turned up a few times. The CDR3 is 16 amino acids. Germline CDR1 reads GTSNPN; CDR2 reads SVGIG (reference sequence). With V trimmed by 4 bases and J by 5 bases, 15 bases remained unmatched. TCRdb called the 5' RACE reads again in MiXCR, with one record for every CDR3 protein. The data show 400,000 to 550,000 distinct CDR3 sequences, about 23% seen once. This sequence was found in an adult woman who had mild COVID-19 (a few samples of this study predate the infection). Cell type and time point are not known. Sequencing used PBMCs or a T cell subset sorted from them (not recorded which). The V and J genes are TRBV30 and TRBJ2-5, with 8 nucleotides matching TRBD2. The CDR3 DNA reads TGTGCCTGGAAGGGAGTCCGGGAGGGATCAGGGGAGACCCAGTACTTC. It translates to CAWKGVREGSGETQYF.